The 2 T cell receptor beta chains in this list originate from one sample, sequenced in a study of radiation and T cells in renal cell carcinoma. The time point here: blood 2 weeks post-SBRT. Treatment of the sample: 15 Gy SBRT to primary tumor, nephrectomy 4 weeks later. Clones were read by immunoSEQ multiplex PCR, and TCRdb kept only the in-frame ones, dropping some. The sample records under 150,000 clones, about 81% being singletons. This sample comprised blood, obtained from a patient whose treatment included radiotherapy and nephrectomy. Receptors originate from a woman aged 60-75 years with renal cell carcinoma.

This clone came up a few times. The chain is built from TRBV2 and TRBJ1-2; D is undetermined. CDR1 is SNHLY, CDR2 FYNNEI, per germline. The length of the CDR3 is 11 residues. The germline V and J ends were trimmed by 8 bases and 0 bases, with 4 bases remaining between them. The CDR3 spells CASSPNYGYTF. The CDR3 DNA reads TGTGCCAGCTCCCCTAACTATGGCTACACCTTC.

This chain connects TRBV5-4 to TRBJ2-4, with 7 bases fitting TRBD1. The CDR3 has 13 residues. Germline CDR1 reads SGHNT; CDR2 reads YYREEE (reference sequence). V lost 4 bases, J lost 5 bases, and 3 bases stayed unmatched. CDR3 protein: CASSRDRENIQYF. The DNA of the CDR3 is TGTGCCAGCAGCCGGGACAGAGAAAACATTCAGTACTTC.